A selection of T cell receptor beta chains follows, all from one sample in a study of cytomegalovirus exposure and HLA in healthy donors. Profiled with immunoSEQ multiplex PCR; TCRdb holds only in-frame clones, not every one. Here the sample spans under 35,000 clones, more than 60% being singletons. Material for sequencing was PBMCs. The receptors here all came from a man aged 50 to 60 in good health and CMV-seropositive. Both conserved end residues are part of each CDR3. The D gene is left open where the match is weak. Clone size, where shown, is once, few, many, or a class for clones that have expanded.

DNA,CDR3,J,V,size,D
TGTGCCAGCAGCTTAGAAGGGAGGGACTACGAGCAGTACTTC,CASSLEGRDYEQYF,TRBJ2-7,TRBV13,once,TRBD2
TGCGCCAGCAGCTTGTCTGGTAGCGGAGACTTTTACAATGAGCAGTTCTTC,CASSLSGSGDFYNEQFF,TRBJ2-1,TRBV5-1,.,.
TGTGCCAGCAGCCATACGGGGACAGAGAGCTCCTACGAGCAGTACTTC,CASSHTGTESSYEQYF,TRBJ2-7,TRBV4-2,.,TRBD1
TGCAGCGTCGAACCTTGGGGGGAGGGCCAAGGAGGCTACGAGCAGTACTTC,CSVEPWGEGQGGYEQYF,TRBJ2-7,TRBV29-1,few,TRBD2
TGTGCCAGCTCAACGGGACAGGGGAGGGAAAAACTGTTTTTT,CASSTGQGREKLFF,TRBJ1-4,TRBV18,.,TRBD1
TGTGCCTGGGAAGTAGCGGGTTCGCGCCAGCAGTACTTC,CAWEVAGSRQQYF,TRBJ2-7,TRBV30,.,TRBD2
TGTGCCAGCAGCCTTCTAGCGGGAGGGGAGCTGTTTTTT,CASSLLAGGELFF,TRBJ2-2,TRBV11-3,.,TRBD2
TGTGCCAGCATTCGACAGGCGGACACCGGGGAGCTGTTTTTT,CASIRQADTGELFF,TRBJ2-2,TRBV6-1,.,.
TGTGCCAGCAGCTTAGCAGGGGGGGATGGCTACACCTTC,CASSLAGGDGYTF,TRBJ1-2,TRBV7-9,once,.
TGCAGCGTTGAAGATAAGGACAGGGGTTACGAGCAGTACTTC,CSVEDKDRGYEQYF,TRBJ2-7,TRBV29-1,.,TRBD1
TGTGCCAGCAGCATCGGGACAGCCTACAATGAGCAGTTCTTC,CASSIGTAYNEQFF,TRBJ2-1,TRBV9,.,TRBD1
TGTGCCAGCAGCACCCTAGCGGGGGCAGGAGATACGCAGTATTTT,CASSTLAGAGDTQYF,TRBJ2-3,TRBV7-9,few,TRBD2
TGTGCCAGCAGCGTCGATACTAGTGCCCTCTACGAGCAGTACTTC,CASSVDTSALYEQYF,TRBJ2-7,TRBV7-6,.,.
TGTGCCTGGAGTGGGACAGGGAATCAGCCCCAGCATTTT,CAWSGTGNQPQHF,TRBJ1-5,TRBV30,few,TRBD1
TGTGCCAGCAGCTTAGCGTCTGATCAGCCCCAGCATTTT,CASSLASDQPQHF,TRBJ1-5,TRBV7-6,once,.
TGTGCCAGCAGGTCCGGAGGGACAGGGCTTGTCTACGAGCAGTACTTC,CASRSGGTGLVYEQYF,TRBJ2-7,TRBV28,.,TRBD1
TGTGCCAGCAGTGAAGGATTGGGCGGGAGCACAGATACGCAGTATTTT,CASSEGLGGSTDTQYF,TRBJ2-3,TRBV2,.,.
TGTGCCAGCAGCTTAGCCGGGACTCTGTACCAAGAGACCCAGTACTTC,CASSLAGTLYQETQYF,TRBJ2-5,TRBV7-9,once,.
TGCGCCAGCAGCCATGCCCCGGGTCCGGCGGGGGCTAGCAATCAGCCCCAGCATTTT,CASSHAPGPAGASNQPQHF,TRBJ1-5,TRBV4-1,.,.
TGTGCCAGCAGCCTAGACCGGATGAATTCACCCCTCCACTTT,CASSLDRMNSPLHF,TRBJ1-6,TRBV5-6,.,.
TGTGCCTGCCAGACAGGGAAGAGCAATCAGCCCCAGCATTTT,CACQTGKSNQPQHF,TRBJ1-5,TRBV30,.,TRBD1
TGTGCCAGCAGCTTCGGCAGGCAGGACTACACCTTC,CASSFGRQDYTF,TRBJ1-2,TRBV5-6,few,.
TGTGCCAGCAGCTTGGGCCGGGACAGGTCCTCCTACGAGCAGTACTTC,CASSLGRDRSSYEQYF,TRBJ2-7,TRBV5-4,few,TRBD1
TGTGCCAGCAGTTGGGTTAGGTCGGAGATTGAGACCCAGTACTTC,CASSWVRSEIETQYF,TRBJ2-5,TRBV28,.,.
TGTGCCAGCAGTGAAGGGGCCTCCTATGGCTACACCTTC,CASSEGASYGYTF,TRBJ1-2,TRBV25-1,.,.
TGCGCCAGCAGCTTGTCCCTAGCGGGAGTTACAGATACGCAGTATTTT,CASSLSLAGVTDTQYF,TRBJ2-3,TRBV5-1,once,TRBD2
TGCGCCAGCAGCCAAGATGCGGGGGGCTGGACCGGGGAGCTGTTTTTT,CASSQDAGGWTGELFF,TRBJ2-2,TRBV4-3,.,TRBD2
TGCAGCGTTGAGGGACAGGGGACTAACTACGAGCAGTACTTC,CSVEGQGTNYEQYF,TRBJ2-7,TRBV29-1,few,TRBD1